This TCR beta chain originates from a study of glioma-infiltrating T cells. Study-wide points: Tissue-blood divergence was below expectation in non-neoplastic patients, above in gliomas.

Turning to this clonotype: Its antigen is as yet unknown.

Amplification of TCR alpha and beta CDR3 regions from RNA used iRepertoire nested multiplex PCR. Tissue mRNA or PBMC total RNA, 100-400 ng, went into one-step reverse transcription and amplification. TCRdb recomputed calls from the multiplex PCR reads with MiXCR, one row per CDR3 protein. The sample includes tens of thousands of distinct CDR3 sequences, about 25% of them seen just once. This clonotype was obtained from a human donor with low-grade glioma or glioblastoma, undergoing nonglioma brain surgery, or in good health (not recorded which). What was sequenced was glioma tissue, nonneoplastic brain tissue, or PBMCs (not recorded which).

CDR3 sequence: CASSSGQAPSTDTQYF. The CDR3 region has the DNA TGTGCCAGCAGCTCGGGCCAGGCTCCTAGCACAGATACGCAGTATTTT. The chain joins TRBV5-6 to TRBJ2-3, with no clear D. V gave up 3 bases and J gave up 0 bases, with 14 bases separating them. This CDR3 region has 16 residues. Germline lookup yields CDR1 SGHDT and CDR2 YYEEEE.